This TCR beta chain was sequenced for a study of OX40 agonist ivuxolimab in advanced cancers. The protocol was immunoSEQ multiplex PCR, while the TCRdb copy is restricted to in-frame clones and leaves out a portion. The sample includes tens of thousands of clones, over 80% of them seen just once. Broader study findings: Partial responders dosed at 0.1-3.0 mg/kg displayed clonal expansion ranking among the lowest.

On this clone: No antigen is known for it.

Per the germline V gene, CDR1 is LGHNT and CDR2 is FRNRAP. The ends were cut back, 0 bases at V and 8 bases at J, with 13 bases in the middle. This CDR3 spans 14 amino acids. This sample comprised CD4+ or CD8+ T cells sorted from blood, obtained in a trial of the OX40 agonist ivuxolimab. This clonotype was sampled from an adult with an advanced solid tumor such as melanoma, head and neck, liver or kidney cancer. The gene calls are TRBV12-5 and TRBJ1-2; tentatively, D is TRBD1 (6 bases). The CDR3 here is CASGLVPYRDGYTF. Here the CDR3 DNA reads TGTGCTAGTGGTTTGGTCCCGTACAGGGACGGCTACACCTTC.